This T cell receptor beta chain was sequenced in a study of shared T cell receptors in the human thymus. Measured with immunoSEQ multiplex PCR; TCRdb has only the in-frame clones, and not every one. The sample includes more than 550,000 clones, approximately 83% of them seen just once. Losses at the gene ends were 3 bases for V and 13 bases for J; bases not matched to a gene: 10. Looked up from germline, CDR1 is MGHRA and CDR2 is YSYEKL. The CDR3 is made up of 15 amino acids. Another study also made use of these data, one on human thymus T cells.

Sequencing used thymocytes. This chain uses TRBV4-1 with TRBJ1-6; 9 nucleotides match TRBD1. This receptor was taken from a girl less than two years old with a congenital heart defect. CDR3 bases: TGCGCCAGCAGCCAGGGGACAGGGAGGAGTCGGCCCCTCCACTTT. Its protein is CASSQGTGRSRPLHF.